The 12 T cell receptor beta chains listed next were all sequenced from one sample in a study of PD-1 blockade in classical Hodgkin lymphoma (dated by TCRdb to the early 2020s). The library was obtained by the immunoSEQ multiplex PCR assay. Entries here come from immuneACCESS through TCRdb and include only in-frame sequences with V and J called. Some clones fail to appear in such tables; in the studies checked, an unresolved V gene covers under half of the shortfall, and the cause of the remainder is unknown. The sample profile shows about 92,000 clones; 75% to 85% of them were found once. The leading ten clones occupy 15% to 20% of the sample. What this sample's time point label stands for: cycle 4 day 1 (C4D1), after more than five weeks of nivolumab. Every trial patient had relapsed following autologous stem cell transplantation, and prior brentuximab vedotin exposure was what differed among cohorts A, B and C.

Specimen: peripheral blood mononuclear cells (PBMCs), collected before the fourth cycle of nivolumab. These receptors were collected from a human donor with classical Hodgkin lymphoma.

The rearrangement uses TRBV5-1 and TRBJ2-7; D perhaps matches TRBD1 (5 bases). V was clipped by 0 bases and J by 6 bases, with 16 bases between them. The CDR3 is 15 residues long. Germline-derived CDR1 and CDR2 are SGHRS and YFSETQ. CDR3 DNA sequence: TGCGCCAGCAGCTTGGTAGCAGGGAATCCCCGCGAGCAGTACTTC. Translating it yields CASSLVAGNPREQYF.

The J gene is TRBJ2-1, the V gene TRBV5-4; the D call may be TRBD1 or TRBD2 (5 bases each). This CDR3 has 16 residues. The V gene lost 4 bases and the J gene lost 3 bases, with 17 bases spanning the gap. Germline V lookup: CDR1 SGHNT, CDR2 YYREEE (reference sequence). The CDR3, as DNA: TGTGCCAGCAGCCCGCCCCGGGGACGGGGCTACAATGAGCAGTTCTTC. This gives the protein CASSPPRGRGYNEQFF.

The chain combines TRBV19 with TRBJ1-1; D remains ambiguous. The CDR3 spans 14 residues. Looked up from germline, CDR1 is LNHDA and CDR2 is SQIVND (reference sequence). The V end was cut by 10 bases, the J end by 2 bases, with 17 bases between. CDR3 in amino acids: CATSRSHANTEAFF. CDR3 nucleotide sequence: TGTGCCACCTCCAGGTCGCATGCCAACACTGAAGCTTTCTTT.

The chain employs TRBV19 and TRBJ2-1; TRBD2 is a possible D gene (6 bases). The germline gives CDR1 LNHDA, CDR2 SQIVND (reference sequence). Deletions cut 7 bases from V and 9 bases from J, with 13 bases between. The CDR3 sequence is 12 residues long. CDR3 bases: TGTGCCAGTACTGGAGGGATTTTTGAGCAGTTCTTC. Residues: CASTGGIFEQFF.

The rearrangement uses TRBV2 and TRBJ2-3; no reliable D call. The CDR3 consists of 16 residues. V was trimmed by 1 base and J by 2 bases, leaving 13 bases between them. Germline-derived CDR1 and CDR2 are SNHLY and FYNNEI. The CDR3 bases are TGTGCCAGCAGTGAAGGTCCAGGCATTCTCACAGATACGCAGTATTTT. This gives the protein CASSEGPGILTDTQYF.

The chain carries TRBV5-4 and TRBJ2-1; D not resolved. Deletions cut 1 base from V and 5 bases from J, with 7 bases between. The CDR3 loop spans 13 amino acids. The germline V gene encodes CDR1 SGHNT and CDR2 YYREEE (reference sequence). CDR3 residues: CASSLWSNNEQFF. The CDR3 region has the DNA TGTGCCAGCAGCTTGTGGTCGAACAATGAGCAGTTCTTC.

CDR3 in DNA: TGCAGCGTTGGGGAGGGACAAGGGGGTGAAGCTTTCTTT. This encodes CSVGEGQGGEAFF. The V and J genes are TRBV29-1 and TRBJ1-1; tentative D call: TRBD1 (6 bases). Trimming cost V 4 bases and J 7 bases, with 16 bases left between them. The CDR3 spans 13 residues. CDR1 SQVTM and CDR2 ANQGSEA come from the germline V gene.

V and J are TRBV19 and TRBJ1-1; TRBD1 might be the D (6 bases). With 5 bases removed from V and 6 bases from J, the gap between germline ends came to 19 bases. The CDR3 consists of 15 residues. Germline V gives CDR1 LNHDA, CDR2 SQIVND (reference sequence). The CDR3 spells CASSSRTGYSSEAFF. CDR3 in DNA: TGTGCCAGTAGTTCGCGCACAGGGTATAGCTCTGAAGCTTTCTTT.

The chain couples TRBV5-8 to TRBJ2-1; 7 bases match TRBD2. Trimming at V came to 1 base and at J to 8 bases, leaving 6 bases not matched to a gene. There are 14 residues in the CDR3. Germline V gene lookup returns CDR1 SGHTS and CDR2 YDEGEE. DNA of the CDR3: TGTGCCAGCAGCTTGTGGGAGGGCCGGGATGAGCAGTTCTTC. This sequence encodes CASSLWEGRDEQFF.

The gene calls are TRBV4-3 and TRBJ2-1, with D perhaps matching TRBD2 (6 bases). The CDR3 covers 15 residues. Germline lookup yields CDR1 LGHNA and CDR2 YSLEER. The V gene lost 0 bases and the J gene lost 3 bases, with 9 bases spanning the gap. CDR3 coding DNA: TGCGCCAGCAGCCAAGACGGCGGGAACTACAATGAGCAGTTCTTC. Its protein product is CASSQDGGNYNEQFF.

The V and J genes are TRBV7-6 and TRBJ2-1; TRBD2 aligns across 8 bases. Germline CDR1 is SGHVS and CDR2 is FNYEAQ. Unmatched junction bases numbered 4, after V lost 0 bases and J lost 6 bases. There are 15 residues in the CDR3. The CDR3 spells CASSLAGLAGNEQFF. The CDR3 bases are TGTGCCAGCAGCTTAGCGGGCCTAGCGGGCAATGAGCAGTTCTTC.

J is TRBJ2-2 and V is TRBV5-1, with 7 bases identical to TRBD1. Trimming cost V 4 bases and J 0 bases; bases outside gene matches: 9. Germline V gene sequence: CDR1 SGHRS, CDR2 YFSETQ. The length of the CDR3 is 17 residues. CDR3 residues: CASSPRRDSSNTGELFF. The CDR3 nucleotides are TGCGCCAGCAGCCCCCGCCGGGACAGCTCGAACACCGGGGAGCTGTTTTTT.